These 21 T cell receptor beta chains came from one sample sequenced in a study of blood T cells in healthy people across ages. A second PCR of roughly 7 to 11 cycles used a sample-barcoded 5' primer and a J-beta primer mix. TCRdb re-called the 5' RACE reads with MiXCR, one entry per CDR3 protein. The data contain about 1.8 million distinct CDR3 sequences, around 48% of them singletons. The sequencing sample was made of blood. Every receptor here comes from a woman in her thirties or forties in good health.

The genes are TRBV6-5 and TRBJ2-6; possible D gene TRBD2, 5 bases. This CDR3 comprises 16 residues. Trimming pared 0 bases from V and 4 bases from J, leaving 10 bases between. Germline V gene data show CDR1 as MNHEY and CDR2 as SVGAGI. The CDR3 region has the DNA TGTGCCAGCAGTTACTCTGGACTCACGGGGGCCAACGTCCTGACTTTC. Protein: CASSYSGLTGANVLTF.

V gene TRBV9 combines with J gene TRBJ2-1; D uncertain. Germline values: CDR1 SGDLS, CDR2 YYNGEE. The CDR3 runs 15 residues. V was pared by 0 bases and J by 3 bases, with 10 bases between. The DNA for the CDR3 is TGTGCCAGCAGCGTAGACGGTCTCGTCTACAATGAGCAGTTCTTC. Its protein product is CASSVDGLVYNEQFF.

This clonotype was seen more than once but under ten times. The J gene is TRBJ2-1, the V gene TRBV12-3 or TRBV12-4; 11 positions agree with TRBD2. V gave up 2 bases and J gave up 3 bases; unmatched junction bases: 6. The CDR3 totals 17 residues. This CDR3 reads CASSLYSGGAGYNEQFF. The DNA of the CDR3 is TGTGCCAGCAGTTTATATAGCGGGGGGGCCGGCTACAATGAGCAGTTCTTC.

This clonotype has just a few counts. Relative to the germline gene, one junction end is altered; a read error may explain this. V gene TRBV7-7 combines with J gene TRBJ2-1; a weak D match, TRBD2 (6 bases). There are 16 residues in the CDR3. Germline CDR1 is SSHAT and CDR2 is FNYEAQ (reference sequence). CDR3: CASSLVAGGKNNEQFF. CDR3 in DNA: TGTGCTAGCAGCTTAGTTGCTGGGGGGAAGAACAATGAGCAGTTCTTC.

The CDR3 nucleotides are TGCAGTGCAACCGGGACAGTATTCTCCTACGAGCAGTACTTC. Amino acids: CSATGTVFSYEQYF. The J gene is TRBJ2-7, the V gene TRBV20-1, with 7 bases that match TRBD1. V lost 6 bases and J lost 0; bases outside the gene matches: 8. The CDR3 has 14 amino acids. Germline lookup yields CDR1 DFQATT and CDR2 SNEGSKA (reference sequence).

In this sample, this clonotype turned up many times. The chain uses TRBV12-3 or TRBV12-4 and TRBJ2-3; no definite D call. The length of the CDR3 is 14 residues. Trimming left V 2 bases short and J 2 bases short, with 8 bases between. CDR3 in amino acids: CASSLRDSTDTQYF. CDR3 DNA: TGTGCCAGCAGTTTAAGGGATTCCACAGATACGCAGTATTTT.

This clonotype was detected only once. The chain combines TRBV7-9 with TRBJ1-4; the D gene is possibly TRBD1 (6 bases). V was shortened by 5 bases and J by 3 bases, with 13 bases between the two germline ends. The CDR3 runs 15 residues. CDR1 and CDR2 from the germline V gene are SEHNR and FQNEAQ (reference sequence). CDR3 sequence (DNA): TGTGCCAGCAGCCTCATACAGGGTTCTAATGAAAAACTGTTTTTT. Its protein is CASSLIQGSNEKLFF.

The chain carries TRBV20-1 and TRBJ1-2, with a weak D call TRBD1 (6 bases). CDR3 length: 15 amino acids. Germline V gene sequence: CDR1 DFQATT, CDR2 SNEGSKA (reference sequence). V was clipped by 5 bases and J by 0 bases, with 16 bases between them. In DNA form, the CDR3 reads TGCAGTGCTGTGACCCCGACAGGAGCTAACTATGGCTACACCTTC. Amino acids: CSAVTPTGANYGYTF.

The chain has TRBV5-1 and TRBJ2-7; D gene unclear. The V gene's germline CDR1 is SGHRS and CDR2 YFSETQ. V was clipped by 7 bases and J by 0 bases, with 5 bases between them. This CDR3 is built from 11 residues. The CDR3 is CASALSYEQYF. The CDR3 bases are TGCGCCAGCGCCCTCTCCTACGAGCAGTACTTC.

This chain uses TRBV20-1 with TRBJ2-4, with a tentative D call TRBD1 (5 bases). The CDR3 sequence is 10 residues long. Per the germline V gene, CDR1 is DFQATT and CDR2 is SNEGSKA (reference sequence). The ends were cut back, 3 bases at V and 15 bases at J, with 12 bases in the middle. The CDR3 loop reads CSASPSRGYF. CDR3 coding DNA: TGCAGTGCTAGCCCTAGTAGGGGGTACTTC.

This clonotype has more than one count but fewer than ten. This chain joins TRBV11-2 and TRBJ2-3; 9 bases agree with TRBD2. The germline V gene has CDR1 SGHAT and CDR2 FQNNGV. J was trimmed by 0 bases and V by 1 base; bases with no gene match: 5. The CDR3 is made up of 17 amino acids. The CDR3 DNA reads TGTGCCAGCAGCTTAGGACGGACTAGCGAAAGCACAGATACGCAGTATTTT. Translation: CASSLGRTSESTDTQYF.

The table lists this clonotype with many counts. The V gene is TRBV20-1, the J gene TRBJ2-5; D is tentatively TRBD1 or TRBD2 (5 bases each). The germline CDR1 and CDR2 sequences are DFQATT and SNEGSKA (reference sequence). This CDR3 has 10 residues. CDR3 protein: CSAEGETQYF. CDR3 bases: TGCAGCGCTGAGGGGGAGACCCAGTACTTC.

The chain joins TRBV20-1 to TRBJ2-3; perhaps TRBD1 as D (6 bases). The ends were cut back, 2 bases at V and 4 bases at J, with 10 bases in the middle. Germline V gene sequence: CDR1 DFQATT, CDR2 SNEGSKA (reference sequence). This CDR3 is built from 13 residues. The CDR3 spells CSARPTGADTQYF. The CDR3 nucleotides are TGCAGTGCTAGACCGACAGGCGCAGATACGCAGTATTTT.

This chain links TRBV25-1 with TRBJ1-4; D gene unclear. The CDR3 extends over 17 amino acids. Germline lookup yields CDR1 MGHDK and CDR2 SYGVNS. V lost 0 bases to trimming and J lost 4 bases, with 15 bases between them. DNA for the CDR3: TGTGCCAGCAGTGAATATGATGAAGCCTGGATTAATGAAAAACTGTTTTTT. Residues: CASSEYDEAWINEKLFF.

V gene TRBV27 combines with J gene TRBJ2-5; no reliable D call. The DNA end lines up better with TRBJ2-7; the J call may be wrong. CDR1 MNHEY and CDR2 SMNVEV come from the germline V gene (reference sequence). CDR3 length: 13 amino acids. This chain's CDR3 is CASSSDPSGEQYF. CDR3 coding DNA: TGTGCCAGCAGTTCCGACCCCTCGGGCGAGCAGTACTTC.

In its sample, this clonotype was seen a few times. The rearrangement links TRBV7-8 to TRBJ2-3; perhaps D is TRBD1 or TRBD2 (6 bases each). Germline CDR1 is SGHVS and CDR2 is FQNEAQ. This CDR3 is built from 16 residues. V gave up 3 bases and J gave up 0 bases, with 13 bases separating them. The CDR3, as DNA: TGTGCCAGCAGCTTTATTGGGGGGCCTAGCACAGATACGCAGTATTTT. Translated, it gives CASSFIGGPSTDTQYF.

V is TRBV12-3 or TRBV12-4 and J is TRBJ2-7; 13 bases match TRBD2. J gave up 0 bases and V 6 bases, and 8 bases lay outside the gene matches. The CDR3 is 17 amino acids. The CDR3 protein is CASSNGLAGESSYEQYF. In DNA, the CDR3 is TGTGCCAGCAGCAACGGACTAGCGGGGGAAAGCTCCTACGAGCAGTACTTC.

This sequence joins TRBV9 and TRBJ2-3; 9 bases agree with TRBD1. This CDR3 comprises 18 residues. The V and J ends lost 3 bases and 2 bases, in that order; junction bases with no gene match: 13. The germline V gene encodes CDR1 SGDLS and CDR2 YYNGEE. This CDR3 reads CASSGNRDRVINTDTQYF. As DNA, the CDR3 is TGTGCCAGCAGCGGCAACCGGGACAGGGTGATTAACACAGATACGCAGTATTTT.

This clonotype has more than one count but fewer than ten. This chain uses TRBV2 with TRBJ2-1; 7 bases are shared with TRBD2. CDR1 SNHLY and CDR2 FYNNEI come from the germline V gene. The CDR3 extends over 16 amino acids. J was trimmed by 4 bases and V by 2 bases; bases with no gene match: 8. The DNA of the CDR3 is TGTGCCAGCAGTGAAAATTTCAGCGGGGTATACAATGAGCAGTTCTTC. This codes for CASSENFSGVYNEQFF.

A note on this clonotype: Sequence at one end of the junction differs from germline and may be a read error. This chain connects TRBV7-8 to TRBJ2-1; D remains ambiguous. TRBJ2-7 explains the end of the DNA better; the J call may be wrong. The CDR3 sequence is 11 residues long. CDR1 SGHVS and CDR2 FQNEAQ come from the germline V gene. CDR3 DNA sequence: TGTGCCGGCAGCCTTGGCTACGAGCAGTACTTC. This encodes CAGSLGYEQYF.

This clonotype occurred a few times. V usage is TRBV6-5 and J usage is TRBJ1-5; D remains unclear. CDR1 and CDR2 (germline): MNHEY, SVGAGI. Between the trimmed V and J ends, which lost 0 bases and 1 base, there was a span of 10 bases. This CDR3 region has 16 residues. The CDR3 spells CASSYSPPGSNQPQHF. CDR3 sequence (DNA): TGTGCCAGCAGTTACTCCCCCCCCGGCAGCAATCAGCCCCAGCATTTT.